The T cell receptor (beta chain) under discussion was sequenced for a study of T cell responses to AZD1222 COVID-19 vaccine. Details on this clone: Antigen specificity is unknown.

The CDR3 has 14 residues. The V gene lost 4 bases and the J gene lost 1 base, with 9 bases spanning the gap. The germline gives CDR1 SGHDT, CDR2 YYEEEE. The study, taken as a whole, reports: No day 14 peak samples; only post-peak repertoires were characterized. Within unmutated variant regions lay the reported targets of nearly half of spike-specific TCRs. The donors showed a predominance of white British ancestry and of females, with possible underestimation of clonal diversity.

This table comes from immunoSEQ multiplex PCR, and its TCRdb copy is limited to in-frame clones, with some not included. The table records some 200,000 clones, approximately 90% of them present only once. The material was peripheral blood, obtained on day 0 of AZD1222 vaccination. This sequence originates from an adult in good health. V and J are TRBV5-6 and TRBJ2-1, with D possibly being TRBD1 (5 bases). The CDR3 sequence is CASSPRQSYNEQFF. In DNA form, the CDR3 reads TGTGCCAGCAGCCCCCGACAGTCCTACAATGAGCAGTTCTTC.